The 13 T cell receptor beta chains below all came from one sample that was sequenced in a study of CD8+CD57+ T cells in acquired aplastic anemia. According to the study, genomic DNA was the template for TCR beta VDJ and CDR3 profiling. TCRdb redid the calling of the reads with MiXCR, one entry per CDR3 protein. The data show about 42,000 distinct CDR3 sequences, with roughly 65% seen just once and 23% held by the top ten. Sequencing was done on a sample of sorted CD4+, CD8+, or CD8+CD57+ T cells (not recorded which) from PBMCs. These receptors all stem from a human donor in good health, serving as a control.

The chain carries TRBV20-1 and TRBJ1-2, with 12 bases identical to TRBD1. CDR1 and CDR2 (germline): DFQATT, SNEGSKA (reference sequence). With V trimmed by 6 bases and J by 8 bases, 13 bases remained unmatched. The CDR3 length is 15 residues. The CDR3 bases are TGCAGTGCCATAGAACCGGGACAGGGGGCGCGCGGCTACACCTTC. The encoded protein is CSAIEPGQGARGYTF.

Comments on this clonotype: This CDR3 fails to terminate in the conserved phenylalanine or tryptophan, so it likely reflects a read error. Here the CDR3 reads CASSQVWGHEQYL. CDR3 sequence (DNA): TGCGCCAGCAGCCAAGTTTGGGGCCACGAGCAGTACCTC. This sequence joins TRBV4-3 and TRBJ2-7, with D perhaps TRBD1 (5 bases). Trimming shortened V by 1 base and J by 5 bases, and 9 bases separated the two germline ends. The germline gives CDR1 LGHNA, CDR2 YSLEER. The CDR3 contains 13 residues.

The chain links TRBV15 to TRBJ1-5; no firm D call. From germline, CDR1 is LNHNV and CDR2 YYDKDF (reference sequence). The V and J ends lost 0 bases and 0 bases respectively, with 15 bases between them. CDR3 length: 18 amino acids. CDR3 nucleotides: TGTGCCACCAGCAGAGAAACTAGTGCTTCGATTAGCAATCAGCCCCAGCATTTT. Residues: CATSRETSASISNQPQHF.

This rearrangement joins TRBV7-3 to TRBJ2-7, with D possibly matching TRBD1 (5 bases). Per germline, CDR1 SGHTA and CDR2 FQGTGA. The V gene lost 6 bases and the J gene lost 3 bases, with 12 bases spanning the gap. The CDR3 loop spans 13 amino acids. The chain's CDR3 is CASSLDTVYEQYF. DNA for the CDR3: TGTGCCAGCAGTTTGGACACCGTCTACGAGCAGTACTTC.

For this clonotype: One junction end disagrees with the germline gene, perhaps due to a read error. This chain joins TRBV16 and TRBJ2-5; D unresolved. The CDR3 spans 9 residues. Germline loops: CDR1 KGHSY, CDR2 FQNENV. The CDR3 bases are TGCGCCAGCGAAGAGACCCAGTACTTC. It specifies CASEETQYF.

The rearrangement uses TRBV7-6 and TRBJ1-5; D is unresolved. Trimming cost V 0 bases and J 6 bases, with 12 bases left between them. CDR1 is SGHVS and CDR2 is FNYEAQ in the germline V gene. CDR3 length equals 15 residues. Here the CDR3 DNA reads TGTGCCAGCAGCTTAGCCGCGGAATGGAGTCAGCCCCAGCATTTT. Translating gives CASSLAAEWSQPQHF. The full variable domain, rest sourced from reference TRBV7-6 and TRBJ1-5, is GAGVSQSPRYKVTKRGQDVALRCDPISGHVSLYWYRQALGQGPEFLTYFNYEAQQDKSGLPNDRFSAERPEGSISTLTIQRTEQRDSAMYRCASSLAAEWSQPQHFGDGTRLSIL.

The chain employs TRBV4-2 and TRBJ2-7, with 11 bases identical to TRBD1. CDR1 and CDR2 from the germline V gene are LGHNA and YNFKEQ. The CDR3 totals 15 residues. V was clipped by 3 bases and J by 2 bases; unmatched bases: 3. The CDR3 reads CASSQGGQGAYEQYF. In DNA form, the CDR3 reads TGTGCCAGCAGCCAGGGGGGACAGGGGGCCTACGAGCAGTACTTC.

Concerning this clonotype itself: This is likely a read error, given that the CDR3 carries no conserved phenylalanine or tryptophan at its end. The gene calls are TRBV7-8 and TRBJ2-7; D not resolved. CDR1 SGHVS and CDR2 FQNEAQ come from the germline V gene. The V and J ends lost 7 bases and 2 bases respectively, with 12 bases between them. CDR3 length: 13 amino acids. CDR3: CASNEALAYEQYS. In nucleotides, the CDR3 is TGTGCCAGCAATGAGGCCTTAGCCTACGAGCAGTACTCC.

The genes are TRBV7-9 and TRBJ1-2; unclear D gene. CDR1 and CDR2 from the germline V gene are SEHNR and FQNEAQ (reference sequence). The CDR3 is made up of 13 amino acids. Trimming took off 4 bases at V and 6 bases at J, with 12 bases between the two ends. The CDR3: CASSSIFPDGYTF. CDR3 bases: TGTGCCAGCAGCTCGATTTTCCCCGATGGCTACACCTTC.

The chain combines TRBV29-1 with TRBJ1-4; D may be TRBD1 (5 bases). V lost 7 bases, J lost 8 bases, and 17 bases lay in between. CDR1 SQVTM and CDR2 ANQGSEA come from the germline V gene. The CDR3 runs to 13 residues. The CDR3 protein is CSAEKGTGEKLFF. In DNA form, the CDR3 reads TGCAGCGCCGAAAAGGGGACTGGGGAAAAACTGTTTTTT.

This clonotype was seen once. The rearrangement links TRBV29-1 to TRBJ2-7, with 8 bases identical to TRBD1. The V segment lost 7 bases and the J segment 2 bases; nucleotides outside the gene matches: 4. Germline loops: CDR1 SQVTM, CDR2 ANQGSEA. The CDR3 loop spans 12 amino acids. The CDR3 DNA sequence: TGCAGCGCCCGGGACAGGCCCTACGAGCAGTACTTC. Its protein product is CSARDRPYEQYF.

V gene TRBV4-1 combines with J gene TRBJ1-6; D not resolved. The germline V and J ends were trimmed by 1 base and 9 bases, with 10 bases remaining between them. This CDR3 is 14 amino acids long. Germline lookup yields CDR1 MGHRA and CDR2 YSYEKL. The CDR3 spells CASSQVFVLSPLHF. The CDR3 bases are TGCGCCAGCAGCCAAGTCTTTGTGCTTTCACCCCTCCACTTT.

The chain uses TRBV25-1 and TRBJ2-2; D may be TRBD1 (5 bases). This CDR3 has 13 amino acids. The ends were cut back, 5 bases at V and 3 bases at J, with 7 bases in the middle. The germline gives CDR1 MGHDK, CDR2 SYGVNS. CDR3 sequence: CASSPQDTGELFF. CDR3 nucleotides: TGTGCCAGCAGTCCACAGGACACCGGGGAGCTGTTTTTT. Supplemented by reference TRBV25-1 and TRBJ2-2, the full variable domain reads EADIYQTPRYLVIGTGKKITLECSQTMGHDKMYWYQQDPGMELHLIHYSYGVNSTEKGDLSSESTVSRIRTEHFPLTLESARPSHTSQYLCASSPQDTGELFFGEGSRLTVL.